This T cell receptor beta chain was recorded in a study of shared clonotypes between healthy human individuals. Whole-study results and caveats: Relative to clonotypes present in all four donors, those not shared had lower generation probabilities. What naive subsets generally showed was a larger estimated richness than memory subsets showed.

All of the donors resided in Nashville, Tennessee, and each was a Caucasian adult. The split of CD4+ cells yielded CD45RA+ naive and CD45RA-negative memory subsets. Profiling relied on immunoSEQ multiplex PCR, and the TCRdb table lists in-frame clones only, not all of them. The sample holds over a million clones, around 76% seen once. This CDR3 has 16 amino acids. Germline V CDR1 and CDR2: GTSNPN, SVGIG (reference sequence). Unmatched junction bases numbered 12, after V lost 0 bases and J lost 13 bases. With respect to this clone: The antigen remains unidentified.

The sequence was collected from a man between 18 and 35 years old in good health. This chain joins TRBV30 and TRBJ1-6; 10 bases map to TRBD1. What was sequenced was memory CD4+ T cells sorted from blood. Subset noted: CD45RA-negative fraction. CDR3 coding DNA: TGTGCCTGGAGTGTATTCGCGGACAGGGGGACCCTTCCCCTCCACTTT. This sequence encodes CAWSVFADRGTLPLHF.